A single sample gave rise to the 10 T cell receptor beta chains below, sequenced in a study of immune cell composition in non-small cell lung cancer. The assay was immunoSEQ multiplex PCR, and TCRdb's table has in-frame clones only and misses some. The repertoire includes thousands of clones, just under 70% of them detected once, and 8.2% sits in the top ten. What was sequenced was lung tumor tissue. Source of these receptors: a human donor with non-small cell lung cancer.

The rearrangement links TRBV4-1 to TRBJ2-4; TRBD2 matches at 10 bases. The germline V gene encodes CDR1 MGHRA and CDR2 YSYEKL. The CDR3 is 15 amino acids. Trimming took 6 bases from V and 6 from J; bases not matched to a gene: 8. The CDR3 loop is CASRSSSGSGNIQYF. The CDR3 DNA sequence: TGCGCCAGCAGGTCGTCTAGCGGGAGCGGAAACATTCAGTACTTC.

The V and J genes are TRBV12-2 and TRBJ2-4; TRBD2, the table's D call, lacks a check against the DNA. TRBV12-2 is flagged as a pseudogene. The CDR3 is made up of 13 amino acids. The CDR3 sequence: CASRLDTACIQYF. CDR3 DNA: TGTGCAAGTCGCTTAGATACTGCGTGCATTCAGTACTTC.

CDR3 DNA sequence: TGTGCCAGTAGTACCCGGACTAGCGGGGGGGTGGATACGCAGTATTTT. It specifies CASSTRTSGGVDTQYF. The chain is built from TRBV19 and TRBJ2-3; TRBD2 agrees at 15 bases. J was trimmed by 6 bases and V by 4 bases; bases with no gene match: 5. There are 16 residues in the CDR3. Germline CDR1 is LNHDA and CDR2 is SQIVND (reference sequence).

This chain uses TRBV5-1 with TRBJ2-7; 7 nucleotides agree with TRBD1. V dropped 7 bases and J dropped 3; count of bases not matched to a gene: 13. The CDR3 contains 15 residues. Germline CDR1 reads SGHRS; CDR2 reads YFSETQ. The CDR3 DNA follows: TGCGCCAGCTCCCTAGGGACAGACTATAACTACGAGCAGTACTTC. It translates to CASSLGTDYNYEQYF.

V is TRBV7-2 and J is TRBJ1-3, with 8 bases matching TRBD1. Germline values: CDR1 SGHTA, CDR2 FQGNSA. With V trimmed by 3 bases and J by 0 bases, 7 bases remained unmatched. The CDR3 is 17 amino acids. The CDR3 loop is CASSFSLTGASGNTIYF. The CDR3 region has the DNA TGTGCCAGCAGCTTTTCCCTGACAGGGGCCTCTGGAAACACCATATATTTT.

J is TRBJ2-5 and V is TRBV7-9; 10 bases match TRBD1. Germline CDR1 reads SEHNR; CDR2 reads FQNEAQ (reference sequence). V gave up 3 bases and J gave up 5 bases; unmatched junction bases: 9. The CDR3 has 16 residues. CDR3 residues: CASSFGQGVSQETQYF. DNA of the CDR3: TGTGCCAGCAGCTTCGGACAGGGGGTGTCTCAGGAGACCCAGTACTTC.

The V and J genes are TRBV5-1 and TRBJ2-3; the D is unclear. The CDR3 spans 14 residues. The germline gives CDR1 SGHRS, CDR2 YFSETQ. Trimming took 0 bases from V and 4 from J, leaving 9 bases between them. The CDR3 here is CASSLDSWSDTQYF. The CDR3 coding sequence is TGCGCCAGCAGCTTGGACTCCTGGTCAGATACGCAGTATTTT.

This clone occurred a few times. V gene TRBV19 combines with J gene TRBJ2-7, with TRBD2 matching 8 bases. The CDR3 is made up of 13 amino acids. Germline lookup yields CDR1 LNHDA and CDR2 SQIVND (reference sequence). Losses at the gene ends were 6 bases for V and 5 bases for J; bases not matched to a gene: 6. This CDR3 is CASRLAGQNEQYF. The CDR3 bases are TGTGCCAGTAGATTAGCGGGACAAAACGAGCAGTACTTC.

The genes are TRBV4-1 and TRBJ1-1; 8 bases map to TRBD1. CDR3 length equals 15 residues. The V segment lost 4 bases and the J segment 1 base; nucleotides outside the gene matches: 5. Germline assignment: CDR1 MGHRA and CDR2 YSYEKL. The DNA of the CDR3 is TGCGCCAGCAGCCTAGACAGGGGCCGGAACACTGAAGCTTTCTTT. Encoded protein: CASSLDRGRNTEAFF.

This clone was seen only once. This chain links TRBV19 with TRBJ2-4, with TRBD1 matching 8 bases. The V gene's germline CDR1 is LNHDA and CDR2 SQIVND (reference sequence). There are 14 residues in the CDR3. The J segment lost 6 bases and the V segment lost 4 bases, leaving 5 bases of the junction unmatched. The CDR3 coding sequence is TGTGCCAGTAGTACGACAGGGGACTCAAACATTCAGTACTTC. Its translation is CASSTTGDSNIQYF.